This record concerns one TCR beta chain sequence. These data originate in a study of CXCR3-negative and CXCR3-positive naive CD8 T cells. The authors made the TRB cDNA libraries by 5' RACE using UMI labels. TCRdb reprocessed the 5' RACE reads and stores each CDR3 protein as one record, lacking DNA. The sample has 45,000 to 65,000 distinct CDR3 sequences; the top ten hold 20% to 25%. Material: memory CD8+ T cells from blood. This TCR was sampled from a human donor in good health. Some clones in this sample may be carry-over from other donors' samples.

CDR3 sequence: CASSQDPLRGSGYNEQFF. The chain combines TRBV5-5 with TRBJ2-1; TCRdb names TRBD1, which stays unverified in the absence of DNA. Germline V lookup: CDR1 SGHKS, CDR2 YYEKEE (reference sequence). There are 18 residues in the CDR3.